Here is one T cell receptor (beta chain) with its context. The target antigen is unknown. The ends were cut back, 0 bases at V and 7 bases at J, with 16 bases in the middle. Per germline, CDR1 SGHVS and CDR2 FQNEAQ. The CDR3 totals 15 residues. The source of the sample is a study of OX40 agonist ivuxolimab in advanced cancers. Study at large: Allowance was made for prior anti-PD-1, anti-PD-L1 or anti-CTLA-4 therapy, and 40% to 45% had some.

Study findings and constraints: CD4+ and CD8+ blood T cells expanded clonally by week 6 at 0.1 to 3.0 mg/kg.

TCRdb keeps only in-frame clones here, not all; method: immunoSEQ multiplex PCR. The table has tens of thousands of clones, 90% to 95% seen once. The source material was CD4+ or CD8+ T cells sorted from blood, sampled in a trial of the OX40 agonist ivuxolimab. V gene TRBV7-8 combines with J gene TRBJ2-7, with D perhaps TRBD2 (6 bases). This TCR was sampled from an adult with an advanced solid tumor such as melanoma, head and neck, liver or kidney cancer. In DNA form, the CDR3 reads TGTGCCAGCAGCTTAGCGGGGTCGGGAGAAAAAGAGCAGTACTTC. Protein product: CASSLAGSGEKEQYF.